What follows are 32 T cell receptor beta chains derived from one specimen sequenced in a study of blood T cell repertoires in COVID-19. Generated by immunoSEQ multiplex PCR, the TCRdb table keeps only in-frame clones and is missing some. The sample has hundreds of thousands of clones; around 87% are singletons. Specimen: peripheral blood. These receptors were obtained from a woman aged 40 to 50 with COVID-19, enrolled during active disease.

This clone appeared once. The chain employs TRBV28 and TRBJ1-1, with 7 bases identical to TRBD1. With 5 bases clipped from V and 1 base from J, the junction kept 4 bases outside the gene matches. CDR1 and CDR2 (germline): MDHEN, SYDVKM. CDR3 length: 14 amino acids. Written as DNA, the CDR3 is TGTGCCAGCAGTGGGACAGCGGCGAACACTGAAGCTTTCTTT. Amino acids: CASSGTAANTEAFF.

V and J are TRBV6-6 and TRBJ1-5; TRBD1 aligns across 8 bases. V trimming: 6 bases; J trimming: 4 bases; junction bases outside the gene matches: 5. This CDR3 is 14 amino acids long. Looked up from germline, CDR1 is MNHNY and CDR2 is SVGAGI (reference sequence). CDR3 loop: CASSGQGQNQPQHF. Written as DNA, the CDR3 is TGTGCCAGCAGCGGACAGGGACAGAATCAGCCCCAGCATTTT.

The rearrangement uses TRBV15 and TRBJ2-4; 9 nucleotides line up with TRBD1. Germline V gene data show CDR1 as LNHNV and CDR2 as YYDKDF (reference sequence). The CDR3 has 17 amino acids. V dropped 1 base and J dropped 1; count of bases not matched to a gene: 5. The CDR3: CATSRARTGEAKNIQYF. The CDR3 coding sequence is TGTGCCACCAGCAGAGCCCGGACAGGGGAGGCCAAAAACATTCAGTACTTC.

The chain employs TRBV6-6 and TRBJ1-1; D is perhaps TRBD1 (5 bases). The CDR3 totals 15 residues. Trimming took off 7 bases at V and 3 bases at J, with 18 bases between the two ends. From germline, CDR1 is MNHNY and CDR2 SVGAGI (reference sequence). CDR3 sequence: CASTPPSGGDTEAFF. CDR3 bases: TGTGCCAGCACCCCGCCTAGCGGGGGTGACACTGAAGCTTTCTTT.

V is TRBV11-3 and J is TRBJ1-1, with a weak D call TRBD1 (5 bases). V shed 5 bases and J shed 1 base, with 17 bases lying between them. This CDR3 is 16 amino acids long. Germline lookup yields CDR1 SGHNT and CDR2 YENEEA. Here the CDR3 reads CASSRRGSTENTEAFF. The CDR3 DNA reads as TGTGCCAGCAGCCGCCGCGGCTCGACAGAGAACACTGAAGCTTTCTTT.

This clone was recorded only once. This rearrangement joins TRBV5-1 to TRBJ2-5; 10 bases agree with TRBD1. Looked up from germline, CDR1 is SGHRS and CDR2 is YFSETQ. J gave up 5 bases and V 4 bases, and 5 bases lay outside the gene matches. This CDR3 region has 14 residues. In DNA form, the CDR3 reads TGCGCCAGCAGCCAGTGGACAGGGGGGGAGACCCAGTACTTC. Amino acid sequence: CASSQWTGGETQYF. The full variable domain, its missing parts supplied by reference TRBV5-1 and TRBJ2-5, is KAGVTQTPRYLIKTRGQQVTLSCSPISGHRSVSWYQQTPGQGLQFLFEYFSETQRNKGNFPGRFSGRQFSNSRSEMNVSTLELGDSALYLCASSQWTGGETQYFGPGTRLLVL.

The chain is built from TRBV19 and TRBJ2-3; TRBD1 might be the D (5 bases). Looked up from germline, CDR1 is LNHDA and CDR2 is SQIVND (reference sequence). The CDR3 sequence is 13 residues long. V lost 6 bases and J lost 1, with 8 bases in between. The CDR3 spells CASSLQGTDTQYF. For the CDR3, the DNA is TGTGCCAGTAGCTTACAGGGCACAGATACGCAGTATTTT.

The V and J genes are TRBV5-4 and TRBJ2-2; TRBD1 aligns across 9 bases. With V trimmed by 4 bases and J by 7 bases, 17 bases remained unmatched. The CDR3 runs 18 residues. Germline loops: CDR1 SGHNT, CDR2 YYREEE (reference sequence). CDR3 sequence reads: CASSPVAPGQGSSGELFF. In DNA form, the CDR3 reads TGTGCCAGCAGCCCCGTCGCCCCGGGACAGGGAAGTAGCGGGGAGCTGTTTTTT.

J is TRBJ2-3 and V is TRBV29-1; the match to TRBD2 covers 9 bases. This CDR3 has 15 amino acids. In germline, CDR1 is SQVTM, CDR2 ANQGSEA. V lost 3 bases to trimming and J lost 3 bases; unmatched junction nucleotides: 7. Written as DNA, the CDR3 is TGCAGCGTTGAGGACCGAGCGGGGGGAACAGATACGCAGTATTTT. It encodes CSVEDRAGGTDTQYF.

This chain connects TRBV27 to TRBJ1-4; 9 nucleotides match TRBD1. The germline V gene has CDR1 MNHEY and CDR2 SMNVEV (reference sequence). The J segment lost 11 bases and the V segment lost 6 bases, leaving 13 bases of the junction unmatched. The CDR3 runs 15 residues. The CDR3 region is CASRLEGQGIRKLFF. The CDR3 bases are TGTGCCAGCAGACTAGAGGGACAGGGAATCAGGAAACTGTTTTTT.

The chain uses TRBV7-2 and TRBJ2-1; 7 bases fit TRBD2. The CDR3 covers 15 residues. CDR1 is SGHTA and CDR2 is FQGNSA in the germline V gene. Trimming cost V 2 bases and J 6 bases; bases outside gene matches: 7. In DNA form, the CDR3 reads TGTGCCAGCAGCTTATGGGGACTAACTATCAATGAGCAGTTCTTC. Its translation: CASSLWGLTINEQFF.

V gene TRBV11-1 combines with J gene TRBJ2-6; unclear D gene. Germline V lookup: CDR1 SGHAT, CDR2 FQDESV (reference sequence). Trimming took off 4 bases at V and 2 bases at J, with 3 bases between the two ends. The CDR3 spans 13 residues. Here the CDR3 reads CASSSPGANVLTF. CDR3 coding DNA: TGTGCCAGCAGCTCTCCTGGGGCCAACGTCCTGACTTTC.

This chain connects TRBV27 to TRBJ2-7, with 9 bases aligning to TRBD1. Germline V CDR1 and CDR2: MNHEY, SMNVEV (reference sequence). Germline trimming cut 3 bases from V and 0 bases from J; bases unmatched to any gene: 12. CDR3 length: 18 residues. The CDR3 loop reads CASSFHGTGNIFSYEQYF. CDR3 bases: TGTGCCAGCAGTTTCCACGGGACAGGGAACATCTTCTCCTACGAGCAGTACTTC.

This chain's CDR3 is CASSPTGGITEAFF. CDR3 DNA: TGTGCCAGCAGCCCTACAGGGGGTATCACTGAAGCTTTCTTT. The V call is TRBV7-3, the J call TRBJ1-1; 8 positions match TRBD1. The germline gives CDR1 SGHTA, CDR2 FQGTGA. The CDR3 has 14 residues. Losses at the gene ends were 5 bases for V and 4 bases for J; bases not matched to a gene: 6.

This chain joins TRBV6-2 or TRBV6-3 and TRBJ1-1; TRBD1 is a possible D gene (5 bases). Deletions cut 5 bases from V and 1 base from J, with 23 bases between. The V gene's germline CDR1 is MNHEY and CDR2 SVGEGT. There are 18 residues in the CDR3. This CDR3 is CASSPHLTASFPNTEAFF. The CDR3 nucleotides read TGTGCCAGCAGTCCGCATTTGACAGCCTCCTTTCCGAACACTGAAGCTTTCTTT.

The chain carries TRBV3-1 (or the pseudogene TRBV3-2) and TRBJ2-6, with TRBD2 matching 13 bases. With 4 bases clipped from V and 0 bases from J, the junction kept 3 bases outside the gene matches. The length of the CDR3 is 18 residues. Germline V lookup: CDR1 LGHDT, CDR2 YNNKEL (reference sequence). Here the CDR3 reads CASSLLAGGNSGANVLTF. DNA of the CDR3: TGTGCCAGCAGCCTACTAGCGGGAGGGAACTCTGGGGCCAACGTCCTGACTTTC.

The chain combines TRBV28 with TRBJ1-2, with 12 nucleotides matching TRBD1. Germline CDR1 reads MDHEN; CDR2 reads SYDVKM. V lost 2 bases, J lost 8 bases, and 6 bases stayed unmatched. CDR3 length: 15 amino acids. The chain's CDR3 is CASSLAGQGAHGYTF. The CDR3 nucleotides read TGTGCCAGCAGTTTAGCGGGACAGGGGGCGCACGGCTACACCTTC.

This sequence joins TRBV11-2 and TRBJ1-2; D is undetermined. The V gene's germline CDR1 is SGHAT and CDR2 FQNNGV. The V end lost 5 bases, the J end lost 4 bases, and 23 bases lay between the germline ends. CDR3 length equals 17 residues. CDR3 coding DNA: TGTGCCAGCAGCCCACTCGCGCGAGGCGTTCTTGGCTATGGCTACACCTTC. Translated: CASSPLARGVLGYGYTF.

A word on this clone: Because the CDR3 is missing its conserved closing phenylalanine or tryptophan, this is likely a read error. The limits of the CDR3 on the DNA are not certain, so only TCRdb's listed CDR3 is given. The chain combines TRBV2 with TRBJ1-2; the D call in the table, TRBD1, was not verified against the DNA. The CDR3 region is 11 residues in length, termini included. Per the germline V gene, CDR1 is SNHLY and CDR2 is FYNNEI. CDR3 sequence reads: CASSRGQGLSL.

The chain carries TRBV7-8 and TRBJ2-2; the match to TRBD2 covers 13 bases. The CDR3 is made up of 17 amino acids. Germline lookup yields CDR1 SGHVS and CDR2 FQNEAQ. Trimming at V came to 5 bases and at J to 6 bases, leaving 9 bases not matched to a gene. CDR3 protein: CASSQGTSGVLAGELFF. CDR3 DNA sequence: TGTGCCAGCAGCCAAGGGACTAGCGGGGTGTTGGCCGGGGAGCTGTTTTTT.

This chain connects TRBV5-4 to TRBJ2-6, with 9 nucleotides matching TRBD1. Trimming at V came to 7 bases and at J to 1 base, leaving 6 bases not matched to a gene. The germline V gene encodes CDR1 SGHNT and CDR2 YYREEE (reference sequence). The CDR3 has 16 amino acids. In DNA, the CDR3 is TGTGCCAGCGAAGGGACAGGGACATCTGGGGCCAACGTCCTGACTTTC. Translating gives CASEGTGTSGANVLTF.

The chain uses TRBV6-5 and TRBJ2-5; the D gene is possibly TRBD1 (6 bases). CDR3 length equals 15 residues. The germline V gene encodes CDR1 MNHEY and CDR2 SVGAGI. V was pared by 9 bases and J by 1 base, with 18 bases between. The CDR3 is CASSRSGALQETQYF. The CDR3 DNA is TGTGCCAGTAGTCGGTCAGGGGCCCTCCAAGAGACCCAGTACTTC.

CDR3 residues: CAISEAAGQVYGYTF. Written as DNA, the CDR3 is TGTGCCATCAGTGAAGCCGCGGGGCAGGTCTATGGCTACACCTTC. V usage is TRBV10-3 and J usage is TRBJ1-2, with D possibly being TRBD1 (5 bases). The CDR3 sequence is 15 residues long. V lost 3 bases to trimming and J lost 4 bases, with 15 bases between them. Looked up from germline, CDR1 is ENHRY and CDR2 is SYGVKD.

Turning to this clone: Other DNA sequences in this specimen translate into the identical CDR3. V gene TRBV15 combines with J gene TRBJ1-1; tentatively, D is TRBD1 (6 bases). The CDR3 runs to 14 residues. Trimming cost V 0 bases and J 5 bases, with 10 bases left between them. CDR1 LNHNV and CDR2 YYDKDF come from the germline V gene (reference sequence). CDR3 residues: CATSRDTGRTEAFF. The CDR3 DNA reads as TGTGCCACCAGCAGAGATACAGGGCGAACTGAAGCTTTCTTT.

This chain joins TRBV28 and TRBJ2-2; 11 nucleotides agree with TRBD2. CDR3 length: 20 amino acids. V shed 3 bases and J 6 bases; nucleotides not matched to a gene: 18. The germline V gene encodes CDR1 MDHEN and CDR2 SYDVKM. The CDR3 region has the DNA TGTGCCAGCAGTTTCCCCTCAGGGGATAGCGGGAGGGCATCGGCCGGGGAGCTGTTTTTT. This codes for CASSFPSGDSGRASAGELFF.

V gene TRBV10-3 combines with J gene TRBJ1-1; D is perhaps TRBD1 (5 bases). V was cut by 10 bases and J by 3 bases, with 12 bases left in between. The CDR3 runs to 12 residues. CDR1 ENHRY and CDR2 SYGVKD come from the germline V gene. CDR3 in DNA: TGTGCCACCGGGGGACCGTACACTGAAGCTTTCTTT. It encodes CATGGPYTEAFF.

V and J are TRBV5-1 and TRBJ2-7; 10 nucleotides line up with TRBD2. With V trimmed by 1 base and J by 9 bases, 4 bases remained unmatched. In germline, CDR1 is SGHRS, CDR2 YFSETQ. The CDR3 runs 13 residues. The CDR3 spells CASSLSSGGVQYF. The DNA of the CDR3 is TGCGCCAGCAGCTTGTCTAGCGGGGGAGTGCAGTACTTC. The entire variable domain, with the rest obtained from reference TRBV5-1 and TRBJ2-7, is as follows: KAGVTQTPRYLIKTRGQQVTLSCSPISGHRSVSWYQQTPGQGLQFLFEYFSETQRNKGNFPGRFSGRQFSNSRSEMNVSTLELGDSALYLCASSLSSGGVQYFGPGTRLTVT.

The chain combines TRBV5-1 with TRBJ1-6, with a possible D match to TRBD1 (5 bases). Germline assignment: CDR1 SGHRS and CDR2 YFSETQ. V gave up 8 bases and J gave up 7 bases, with 16 bases separating them. The CDR3 totals 14 residues. Here the CDR3 DNA reads TGCGCCAGTGCAGGAGGGGCCGGCAATTCACCCCTCCACTTT. Amino acid sequence: CASAGGAGNSPLHF.

The gene calls are TRBV27 and TRBJ1-5; 11 bases agree with TRBD1. CDR3 length: 19 amino acids. Unmatched junction bases numbered 11, after V lost 2 bases and J lost 2 bases. Germline CDR1 MNHEY, CDR2 SMNVEV (reference sequence). As DNA, the CDR3 is TGTGCCAGCAGTTTAATCGGGACAGGGGGTTTCGGAGGCAATCAGCCCCAGCATTTT. It is translated as CASSLIGTGGFGGNQPQHF.

The V gene is TRBV28, the J gene TRBJ2-6; 12 bases agree with TRBD2. Germline V lookup: CDR1 MDHEN, CDR2 SYDVKM. The V gene end was trimmed by 6 bases and the J gene end by 4 bases; junction bases not matched to a gene: 16. This CDR3 spans 20 amino acids. CDR3 loop: CASSLPGLAGRPRGANVLTF. The CDR3 nucleotides are TGTGCCAGCAGCCTACCTGGACTAGCGGGACGCCCCCGAGGGGCCAACGTCCTGACTTTC.

The chain couples TRBV10-2 to TRBJ1-1; D is undetermined. V lost 4 bases and J lost 9, with 9 bases in between. The CDR3 runs 11 residues. The germline CDR1 and CDR2 sequences are WSHSY and SAAADI. Here the CDR3 DNA reads TGCGCCAGCAGTGCGGAACAGAAAGCTTTCTTT. Its protein is CASSAEQKAFF.

Of note for this clone: Other DNA sequences within the sample encode an identical CDR3. V and J are TRBV28 and TRBJ1-5; D gene uncertain. CDR1 and CDR2 (germline): MDHEN, SYDVKM. The CDR3 is made up of 12 amino acids. Trimming removed 5 bases at V and 1 base at J, with 3 bases between. CDR3 nucleotide sequence: TGTGCCAGCAGTCAAAGCAATCAGCCCCAGCATTTT. Its protein is CASSQSNQPQHF.